The next 32 T cell receptor beta chains were all read from a single sample in a study of T cells in Graves' hyperthyroidism and ophthalmopathy. Amplification of TCR beta CDR3 regions was performed using RNA transcripts as template. In the first-round RT-PCR of the TCR CDR3, the HTBI primer set was used. TCRdb processed the multiplex PCR reads anew with MiXCR; each CDR3 protein has one entry. The sample lists hundreds of thousands of distinct CDR3 sequences, about a sixth occurring once. The material sequenced was blood. These receptors originate from a woman aged 18 to 35 with Graves' ophthalmopathy.

This clonotype was detected ten times or more. The rearrangement uses TRBV5-1 and TRBJ1-1, with D uncertain. The CDR3 is made up of 14 amino acids. The V and J ends lost 5 bases and 2 bases respectively, with 13 bases between them. Germline assignment: CDR1 SGHRS and CDR2 YFSETQ. Here the CDR3 reads CASRFETSNTEAFF. As DNA, the CDR3 is TGCGCCAGCAGATTCGAGACAAGTAACACTGAAGCTTTCTTT.

This clonotype has at least ten counts. The chain links TRBV27 to TRBJ1-6, with a weak D call TRBD1 (6 bases). Per the germline V gene, CDR1 is MNHEY and CDR2 is SMNVEV (reference sequence). This CDR3 region has 14 residues. V was shortened by 3 bases and J by 9 bases, with 12 bases between the two germline ends. DNA of the CDR3: TGTGCCAGCAGTTTCTTACAGGGAAGTTCACCCCTCCACTTT. It yields the protein CASSFLQGSSPLHF.

This clonotype was seen more than once but under ten times. The chain couples TRBV14 to TRBJ1-2; D is undetermined. CDR1 and CDR2 (germline): SGHDN, FVKESK. V lost 1 base to trimming and J lost 4 bases, with 16 bases between them. The CDR3 covers 16 residues. DNA of the CDR3: TGTGCCAGCAGCCAAGTACCGAACGACCGTATCTATGGCTACACCTTC. Its protein product is CASSQVPNDRIYGYTF.

In this sample, this clonotype turned up many times. The V and J genes are TRBV12-3 or TRBV12-4 and TRBJ1-5, with a weak D call TRBD1 (5 bases). This CDR3 has 15 residues. Trimming removed 5 bases at V and 4 bases at J, with 15 bases between. CDR3 in amino acids: CASSGAGWSNQPQHF. Here the CDR3 DNA reads TGTGCCAGCAGTGGGGCAGGGTGGTCTAATCAGCCCCAGCATTTT.

The chain couples TRBV28 to TRBJ1-5; 11 positions agree with TRBD1. CDR3 length equals 17 residues. Germline CDR1 and CDR2: MDHEN and SYDVKM. The junction had 11 bases not matched to a gene; V was cut back by 3 bases and J by 7 bases. CDR3 residues: CASSFRGTGGSRQPQHF. CDR3 in DNA: TGTGCCAGCAGTTTTCGGGGGACAGGGGGAAGTCGGCAGCCCCAGCATTTT. Complete variable domain (other parts from reference TRBV28 and TRBJ1-5): DVKVTQSSRYLVKRTGEKVFLECVQDMDHENMFWYRQDPGLGLRLIYFSYDVKMKEKGDIPEGYSVSREKKERFSLILESASTNQTSMYLCASSFRGTGGSRQPQHFGDGTRLSIL.

This clonotype was recorded many times. CDR3 DNA sequence: TGTGCCAGCAGTTACTGGCAGGGAGTCTACGAGCAGTACTTC. Translating it yields CASSYWQGVYEQYF. The rearrangement joins TRBV6-5 to TRBJ2-7; D may be TRBD1 or TRBD2 (5 bases each). Looked up from germline, CDR1 is MNHEY and CDR2 is SVGAGI. CDR3 size: 14 residues. Trimming pared 1 base from V and 3 bases from J, leaving 10 bases between.

The genes are TRBV20-1 and TRBJ1-1; 7 nucleotides align to TRBD1. This CDR3 has 14 residues. J was trimmed by 1 base and V by 2 bases; bases with no gene match: 4. Germline V lookup: CDR1 DFQATT, CDR2 SNEGSKA (reference sequence). The CDR3 DNA reads as TGCAGTGCTAGACGGCAGGGGGGGAACACTGAAGCTTTCTTT. Encoded protein: CSARRQGGNTEAFF.

This clonotype has a count of ten or more. The chain employs TRBV2 and TRBJ1-2, with D possibly TRBD1 on 5 matching bases. V lost 5 bases to trimming and J lost 4 bases, with 17 bases between them. The CDR3 extends over 15 amino acids. Germline assignment: CDR1 SNHLY and CDR2 FYNNEI. CDR3 amino acids: CASSSQPTEIYGYTF. CDR3 DNA: TGTGCCAGCAGTTCCCAACCGACAGAGATCTATGGCTACACCTTC.

This clonotype appeared many times. The genes are TRBV27 and TRBJ1-6; D gene unclear. Germline CDR1 MNHEY, CDR2 SMNVEV (reference sequence). The CDR3 spans 18 residues. The V gene lost 6 bases and the J gene lost 8 bases, with 26 bases spanning the gap. The DNA for the CDR3 is TGTGCCAGCAGGAGTTTGGCCCACTTGTTGGAGTCAGATTCACCCCTCCACTTT. Protein product: CASRSLAHLLESDSPLHF.

At least ten counts were recorded for this clonotype. CDR3 sequence reads: CASKWGLDGYTF. Written as DNA, the CDR3 is TGTGCCAGCAAGTGGGGGTTGGATGGCTACACCTTC. This chain connects TRBV6-1 to TRBJ1-2; a possible D gene is TRBD1 (5 bases). The CDR3 sequence is 12 residues long. Germline V lookup: CDR1 MNHNS, CDR2 SASEGT. V lost 7 bases, J lost 6 bases, and 12 bases lay in between.

The rearrangement uses TRBV24-1 and TRBJ1-1; 9 positions agree with TRBD1. The CDR3 spans 14 residues. Unmatched junction bases numbered 6, after V lost 5 bases and J lost 6 bases. CDR1 and CDR2 from the germline V gene are KGHDR and SFDVKD. CDR3 loop: CATSGGTGTSEAFF. The CDR3, as DNA: TGTGCCACCAGTGGGGGGACAGGGACTTCTGAAGCTTTCTTT.

This clonotype has at least ten counts. This chain connects TRBV3-1 to TRBJ2-1; a possible D gene is TRBD1 (5 bases). This CDR3 is built from 14 residues. Trimming shortened V by 4 bases and J by 6 bases, and 13 bases separated the two germline ends. Germline-derived CDR1 and CDR2 are LGHDT and YNNKEL (reference sequence). CDR3: CASSPRTNLNEQFF. The DNA of the CDR3 is TGTGCCAGCAGCCCGCGGACAAACCTCAATGAGCAGTTCTTC.

This chain connects TRBV12-3 or TRBV12-4 to TRBJ2-5; 8 positions match TRBD1. The CDR3 sequence is 14 residues long. V was pared by 10 bases and J by 0 bases, with 7 bases of the junction left unmatched. CDR3 in amino acids: CATPRQGNQETQYF. CDR3 sequence (DNA): TGTGCCACACCCAGACAGGGGAACCAAGAGACCCAGTACTTC.

This clonotype was found a few times. The rearrangement uses TRBV20-1 and TRBJ1-2; possibly TRBD1 for D (6 bases). V was clipped by 3 bases and J by 4 bases, with 12 bases between them. Germline V gives CDR1 DFQATT, CDR2 SNEGSKA (reference sequence). The CDR3 totals 13 residues. CDR3 amino acids: CSASARGFYGYTF. The DNA for the CDR3 is TGCAGTGCTAGTGCCAGGGGTTTCTATGGCTACACCTTC.

This clonotype has a count of ten or more. The chain has TRBV4-1 and TRBJ2-1; 9 positions match TRBD2. CDR1 is MGHRA, CDR2 YSYEKL, per germline. The CDR3 sequence is 16 residues long. V lost 0 bases to trimming and J lost 7 bases; unmatched junction nucleotides: 7. The CDR3 loop is CASSQDGTSYRNEQFF. The CDR3 DNA reads as TGCGCCAGCAGCCAAGATGGGACTAGCTACCGAAATGAGCAGTTCTTC.

This chain joins TRBV5-1 and TRBJ2-5; 8 positions match TRBD1. Germline values: CDR1 SGHRS, CDR2 YFSETQ. Trimming at V came to 3 bases and at J to 5 bases, leaving 15 bases not matched to a gene. The CDR3 length is 17 residues. The CDR3 sequence: CASSYMPSGGLGETQYF. In nucleotides, the CDR3 is TGCGCCAGCAGCTATATGCCCTCAGGGGGCCTGGGGGAGACCCAGTACTTC. The variable domain in full, with the rest retrieved from reference TRBV5-1 and TRBJ2-5, is KAGVTQTPRYLIKTRGQQVTLSCSPISGHRSVSWYQQTPGQGLQFLFEYFSETQRNKGNFPGRFSGRQFSNSRSEMNVSTLELGDSALYLCASSYMPSGGLGETQYFGPGTRLLVL.

To note about this clonotype: A much larger clone differs by one base, so this may be a read error. V is TRBV18 and J is TRBJ2-2; possibly TRBD2 for D (6 bases). With 5 bases removed from V and 6 bases from J, the gap between germline ends came to 28 bases. The CDR3 has 19 amino acids. CDR1 is KGHSH, CDR2 LQKENI, per germline. CDR3 coding DNA: TGTGCCAGCTCAGCCGGAGGGGCCCGGACCCACCCGACGGCCGGGGAGCTGTTTTTT. The encoded protein is CASSAGGARTHPTAGELFF.

With respect to this clonotype: This could be a read error, since a much larger clone is one nucleotide away. A read error is likely, as this CDR3 ends without the conserved phenylalanine or tryptophan. The chain combines TRBV7-2 with TRBJ1-1; D not certain. Germline V gene lookup returns CDR1 SGHTA and CDR2 FQGNSA. The CDR3 contains 15 residues. Trimming removed 1 base at V and 1 base at J, with 10 bases between. CDR3 sequence (DNA): TGTGCCAGCAGCTTAGTAGGTCCCGCGAACACTGAAGCTTTCGTT. Translating gives CASSLVGPANTEAFV.

This clonotype was counted between two and nine times. The chain is built from TRBV19 and TRBJ2-1, with TRBD1 matching 9 bases. CDR3 length equals 15 residues. The germline gives CDR1 LNHDA, CDR2 SQIVND (reference sequence). J was trimmed by 8 bases and V by 2 bases; bases with no gene match: 7. Here the CDR3 reads CASSIRGQGTYEQFF. DNA for the CDR3: TGTGCCAGTAGTATAAGGGGACAGGGTACGTATGAGCAGTTCTTC.

The sample holds many counts of this clonotype. The V gene is TRBV5-1, the J gene TRBJ2-2; maybe TRBD1 (6 bases). The CDR3 is 14 amino acids. V shed 4 bases and J shed 6 bases, with 13 bases lying between them. Germline CDR1 is SGHRS and CDR2 is YFSETQ. The CDR3 is CASSEQGLSGELFF. Here the CDR3 DNA reads TGCGCCAGCAGCGAACAGGGTCTATCCGGGGAGCTGTTTTTT.

This chain joins TRBV24-1 and TRBJ1-1; D is unresolved. CDR1 is KGHDR, CDR2 SFDVKD, per germline. Trimming pared 5 bases from V and 7 bases from J, leaving 10 bases between. The CDR3 spans 12 residues. The CDR3 DNA is TGTGCCACCAGTGGGGCGCCGATTGAAGCTTTCTTT. Protein: CATSGAPIEAFF.

The sample holds many counts of this clonotype. V is TRBV19 and J is TRBJ1-4; D possibly corresponds to TRBD1 (5 bases). V was cut by 3 bases and J by 7 bases, with 15 bases left in between. Per the germline V gene, CDR1 is LNHDA and CDR2 is SQIVND (reference sequence). There are 15 residues in the CDR3. CDR3 region: CASSIVRDRSEKLFF. CDR3 sequence (DNA): TGTGCCAGTAGTATCGTCCGGGACCGGAGTGAAAAACTGTTTTTT.

This clonotype was counted only a few times. This chain uses TRBV29-1 with TRBJ1-1; D is possibly TRBD1 (5 bases). This CDR3 has 12 amino acids. Germline V gene lookup returns CDR1 SQVTM and CDR2 ANQGSEA. V lost 5 bases, J lost 5 bases, and 12 bases lay in between. CDR3 DNA: TGCAGCGTTTTAGCAGGGCGAACTGAAGCTTTCTTT. As protein: CSVLAGRTEAFF.

There are many counts of this clonotype. This chain uses TRBV3-1 with TRBJ1-3; D call uncertain. V was clipped by 4 bases and J by 1 base, with 11 bases between them. Germline V gene lookup returns CDR1 LGHDT and CDR2 YNNKEL (reference sequence). The CDR3 loop spans 15 amino acids. CDR3 nucleotides: TGTGCCAGCAGCCGAGCAGACGGATCTGGAAACACCATATATTTT. Encoded protein: CASSRADGSGNTIYF.

The sample holds many counts of this clonotype. The chain joins TRBV7-9 to TRBJ2-2, with D maybe TRBD1 (6 bases). CDR1 is SEHNR and CDR2 is FQNEAQ in the germline V gene (reference sequence). V was shortened by 5 bases and J by 5 bases, with 9 bases between the two germline ends. CDR3 length: 13 residues. CDR3 residues: CASSPQGTGELFF. Written as DNA, the CDR3 is TGTGCCAGCAGCCCGCAGGGGACCGGGGAGCTGTTTTTT. Looking up the rest from reference TRBV7-9 and TRBJ2-2 gives the full variable domain: DTGVSQNPRHKITKRGQNVTFRCDPISEHNRLYWYRQTLGQGPEFLTYFQNEAQLEKSRLLSDRFSAERPKGSFSTLEIQRTEQGDSAMYLCASSPQGTGELFFGEGSRLTVL.

The chain joins TRBV5-8 to TRBJ2-2, with D perhaps TRBD2 (5 bases). The CDR3 consists of 15 residues. The germline V gene has CDR1 SGHTS and CDR2 YDEGEE. With 2 bases removed from V and 2 bases from J, the gap between germline ends came to 10 bases. In DNA form, the CDR3 reads TGTGCCAGCAGCTTTTGGACTTATAACACCGGGGAGCTGTTTTTT. It encodes CASSFWTYNTGELFF.

The V gene is TRBV19, the J gene TRBJ2-3; no reliable D call. Per the germline V gene, CDR1 is LNHDA and CDR2 is SQIVND (reference sequence). The CDR3 is 15 amino acids. The germline V and J ends were trimmed by 3 bases and 2 bases, with 12 bases remaining between them. The chain's CDR3 is CASSIRAQSTDTQYF. In DNA form, the CDR3 reads TGTGCCAGTAGTATTCGGGCCCAATCCACAGATACGCAGTATTTT.

In this sample, this clonotype turned up a few times. The chain couples TRBV11-2 to TRBJ2-3; tentatively, D is TRBD1 or TRBD2 (6 bases each). Germline lookup yields CDR1 SGHAT and CDR2 FQNNGV. This CDR3 has 17 residues. The V and J ends lost 4 bases and 4 bases respectively, with 21 bases between them. CDR3 sequence reads: CASSYPKGGGSADTQYF. The CDR3 nucleotides read TGTGCCAGCAGCTACCCGAAAGGGGGAGGAAGCGCAGATACGCAGTATTTT.

This clonotype was seen ten or more times. The genes are TRBV7-2 and TRBJ1-2; the D gene is possibly TRBD1 (5 bases). The V end was cut by 7 bases, the J end by 3 bases, with 9 bases between. CDR3 length: 12 residues. Looked up from germline, CDR1 is SGHTA and CDR2 is FQGNSA. This chain's CDR3 is CASTGRDYGYTF. Here the CDR3 DNA reads TGTGCCAGCACAGGGAGAGACTATGGCTACACCTTC.

Many counts were recorded for this clonotype. This chain connects TRBV28 to TRBJ1-4; D gene ambiguous. Germline-derived CDR1 and CDR2 are MDHEN and SYDVKM. V shed 5 bases and J shed 8 bases, with 15 bases lying between them. The length of the CDR3 is 14 residues. The CDR3 coding sequence is TGTGCCAGCAGTCCCCCGTGGTTTGTCGAAAAACTGTTTTTT. This codes for CASSPPWFVEKLFF.

This clonotype has ten or more counts. Being one base from a much bigger clone, this may be a read error. This sequence joins TRBV5-5 and TRBJ2-7; a possible D gene is TRBD1 (5 bases). The ends were cut back, 2 bases at V and 4 bases at J, with 7 bases in the middle. The CDR3 has 12 amino acids. Germline V lookup: CDR1 SGHKS, CDR2 YYEKEE (reference sequence). In DNA form, the CDR3 reads TGTGCCAGCAGCTTTCAGGGTTACGAGCAGTACTTC. Amino acid sequence: CASSFQGYEQYF.

There are many counts of this clonotype. The chain has TRBV2 and TRBJ2-2; 9 bases match TRBD2. Germline V gives CDR1 SNHLY, CDR2 FYNNEI. With 10 bases clipped from V and 5 bases from J, the junction kept 23 bases outside the gene matches. This CDR3 is built from 19 residues. The CDR3 DNA reads as TGTGCCATTCTACCGAGCTCAGCGGGAGGACTTACTCGTACCGGGGAGCTGTTTTTT. It yields the protein CAILPSSAGGLTRTGELFF.